The 21 T cell receptor beta chains below all came from one sample that was sequenced in a study of Graves' ophthalmopathy and Graves' hyperthyroidism. Researchers took RNA transcripts and amplified TCR beta CDR3 regions from them. The first round was an RT-PCR with HTBI primers, and the second round was a multiplex PCR. TCRdb redid the calling of the multiplex PCR reads with MiXCR, one entry per CDR3 protein. The sample carries under 350,000 distinct CDR3 sequences, about a sixth recorded once. Sequencing was done on a sample of peripheral blood. The receptors here all came from an adult man with Graves' ophthalmopathy.

This clonotype was detected many times. The genes are TRBV9 and TRBJ1-1, with 8 bases identical to TRBD1. The CDR3 loop spans 14 amino acids. Unmatched junction bases numbered 4, after V lost 1 base and J lost 5 bases. The germline gives CDR1 SGDLS, CDR2 YYNGEE. CDR3 in amino acids: CASSVNRGGTEAFF. In nucleotides, the CDR3 is TGTGCCAGCAGCGTAAACAGGGGGGGTACTGAAGCTTTCTTT. Filled out from reference TRBV9 and TRBJ1-1, the complete variable domain reads DSGVTQTPKHLITATGQRVTLRCSPRSGDLSVYWYQQSLDQGLQFLIQYYNGEERAKGNILERFSAQQFPDLHSELNLSSLELGDSALYFCASSVNRGGTEAFFGQGTRLTVV.

The J gene is TRBJ1-3, the V gene TRBV19; weak D call: TRBD1 (5 bases). This CDR3 has 15 residues. With 5 bases removed from V and 3 bases from J, the gap between germline ends came to 14 bases. Germline CDR1 is LNHDA and CDR2 is SQIVND (reference sequence). CDR3 loop: CASSWTSQSGNTIYF. The CDR3 DNA reads as TGTGCCAGTAGTTGGACATCTCAGAGTGGAAACACCATATATTTT. The full variable domain, its missing parts supplied by reference TRBV19 and TRBJ1-3, is DGGITQSPKYLFRKEGQNVTLSCEQNLNHDAMYWYRQDPGQGLRLIYYSQIVNDFQKGDIAEGYSVSREKKESFPLTVTSAQKNPTAFYLCASSWTSQSGNTIYFGEGSWLTVV.

The V call is TRBV11-2, the J call TRBJ1-1; 9 nucleotides line up with TRBD1. Trimming cost V 9 bases and J 4 bases; bases outside gene matches: 15. This CDR3 has 16 residues. From germline, CDR1 is SGHAT and CDR2 FQNNGV. CDR3 residues: CASSQSPTGGGTEAFF. The CDR3 DNA follows: TGTGCCAGTAGCCAGTCCCCGACAGGGGGAGGCACTGAAGCTTTCTTT.

This clonotype was seen more than once but under ten times. V gene TRBV20-1 combines with J gene TRBJ2-5; D not certain. CDR1 is DFQATT, CDR2 SNEGSKA, per germline (reference sequence). Between the trimmed V and J ends, which lost 6 bases and 2 bases, there was a span of 7 bases. The CDR3 has 11 residues. The CDR3 sequence: CSAGKQETQYF. CDR3 bases: TGCAGTGCGGGGAAACAAGAGACCCAGTACTTC.

The rearrangement joins TRBV13 to TRBJ2-4; 8 nucleotides line up with TRBD2. V gave up 3 bases and J gave up 0 bases; unmatched junction bases: 7. This CDR3 has 17 amino acids. Germline V gene sequence: CDR1 PRHDT, CDR2 FYEKMQ (reference sequence). DNA of the CDR3: TGTGCCAGCAGCTTTGGTCGGCTAGCGGGAGCCAAAAACATTCAGTACTTC. This codes for CASSFGRLAGAKNIQYF.

At least ten counts were recorded for this clonotype. The V gene is TRBV10-3, the J gene TRBJ2-7, with TRBD1 as a possible D gene (6 bases). Germline assignment: CDR1 ENHRY and CDR2 SYGVKD. The CDR3 is made up of 13 amino acids. V was trimmed by 6 bases and J by 1 base, leaving 10 bases between them. For the CDR3, the DNA is TGTGCCATCAGGGGGCAGGGGTCCTACGAGCAGTACTTC. Translation gives CAIRGQGSYEQYF.

A remark on this clonotype: A much larger clone sits a single nucleotide away, making a read error possible. The chain joins TRBV5-1 to TRBJ2-5; 11 bases align to TRBD1. The CDR3 sequence is 16 residues long. The germline gives CDR1 SGHRS, CDR2 YFSETQ. In DNA form, the CDR3 reads TGCGCCGGCAGCTTGGCTGGGACAGGGGGCCAAGAGACCCAGTACTTC. This codes for CAGSLAGTGGQETQYF.

In its sample, this clonotype was seen many times. V and J are TRBV6-1 and TRBJ1-1; D perhaps matches TRBD1 (6 bases). In germline, CDR1 is MNHNS, CDR2 SASEGT. V lost 3 bases and J lost 1, with 12 bases in between. This CDR3 spans 15 amino acids. The CDR3 is CASSDTGLENTEAFF. As DNA, the CDR3 is TGTGCCAGCAGTGATACAGGGCTGGAGAACACTGAAGCTTTCTTT.

This clonotype has ten or more counts. The V call is TRBV20-1, the J call TRBJ1-6; D remains ambiguous. With 4 bases removed from V and 10 bases from J, the gap between germline ends came to 14 bases. Germline V gene lookup returns CDR1 DFQATT and CDR2 SNEGSKA (reference sequence). The CDR3 is made up of 13 amino acids. Here the CDR3 DNA reads TGCAGTGCTATCGTCTATCTTCAGTCACCCCTCCACTTT. Its translation: CSAIVYLQSPLHF.

There are many counts of this clonotype. This chain uses TRBV9 with TRBJ2-2, with 10 positions matching TRBD1. The germline V gene encodes CDR1 SGDLS and CDR2 YYNGEE. V shed 3 bases and J 6 bases; nucleotides not matched to a gene: 5. The CDR3 loop spans 15 amino acids. CDR3 residues: CASSARDRGAGELFF. The CDR3 nucleotides are TGTGCCAGCAGCGCCCGGGACAGGGGTGCCGGGGAGCTGTTTTTT.

This clonotype was seen ten or more times. V usage is TRBV30 and J usage is TRBJ1-5; D is undetermined. The V end lost 5 bases, the J end lost 3 bases, and 8 bases lay between the germline ends. There are 12 residues in the CDR3. From germline, CDR1 is GTSNPN and CDR2 SVGIG (reference sequence). The CDR3 DNA follows: TGTGCCTGGGCCAGGCCCAATCAGCCCCAGCATTTT. This encodes CAWARPNQPQHF.

This clonotype was observed many times. V and J are TRBV20-1 and TRBJ1-2, with unresolved D. This CDR3 spans 17 amino acids. The germline V and J ends were trimmed by 0 bases and 2 bases, with 19 bases remaining between them. The germline CDR1 and CDR2 sequences are DFQATT and SNEGSKA (reference sequence). In DNA form, the CDR3 reads TGCAGTGCTAGAGACCCCGACGGCGAGGGATGGAACTATGGCTACACCTTC. This sequence encodes CSARDPDGEGWNYGYTF.

This clonotype has ten or more counts. The J gene is TRBJ1-2, the V gene TRBV14, with D uncertain. CDR1 is SGHDN, CDR2 FVKESK, per germline. Between the trimmed V and J ends, which lost 1 base and 7 bases, there was a span of 13 bases. The CDR3 sequence is 14 residues long. CDR3 coding DNA: TGTGCCAGCAGCCAAGGGTCTCCCGCGCTTGGCTACACCTTC. It is translated as CASSQGSPALGYTF.

There are many counts of this clonotype. The J gene is TRBJ2-5, the V gene TRBV27; D might be TRBD1 (7 bases). Per germline, CDR1 MNHEY and CDR2 SMNVEV (reference sequence). Trimming left V 4 bases short and J 2 bases short, with 17 bases between. This CDR3 is 16 amino acids long. CDR3 DNA sequence: TGTGCCAGCAGTTCGGGGACAGCCGGAGGGCAAGAGACCCAGTACTTC. The encoded protein is CASSSGTAGGQETQYF.

A remark on this clonotype: Because it lacks the conserved phenylalanine or tryptophan at the end, this CDR3 is likely a read error. This chain joins TRBV11-1 and TRBJ2-5, with a tentative D call TRBD2 (6 bases). Trimming shortened V by 1 base and J by 10 bases, and 28 bases separated the two germline ends. CDR3 size: 18 residues. Germline CDR1 and CDR2: SGHAT and FQDESV (reference sequence). The CDR3: CASSLDLGYYGLSWSQYL. For the CDR3, the DNA is TGTGCCAGCAGCTTAGACTTAGGATATTACGGACTAAGCTGGAGCCAGTACCTC.

There are many counts of this clonotype. The J gene is TRBJ1-5, the V gene TRBV19, with D uncertain. Germline V gene lookup returns CDR1 LNHDA and CDR2 SQIVND (reference sequence). V was shortened by 2 bases and J by 2 bases, with 7 bases between the two germline ends. CDR3 length: 14 residues. The CDR3, as DNA: TGTGCCAGTAGTATAACAATAGGCAATCAGCCCCAGCATTTT. It translates to CASSITIGNQPQHF.

This clonotype was found many times. The chain uses TRBV7-2 and TRBJ2-7, with D unresolved. Trimming pared 1 base from V and 2 bases from J, leaving 6 bases between. Germline CDR1 is SGHTA and CDR2 is FQGNSA. This CDR3 has 13 amino acids. CDR3 sequence (DNA): TGTGCCAGCAGCTTAGTCTCGGCCTACGAGCAGTACTTC. Encoded protein: CASSLVSAYEQYF.

This clonotype was detected many times. This chain uses TRBV20-1 with TRBJ2-7, with 9 bases identical to TRBD1. The CDR3 sequence is 15 residues long. V lost 6 bases to trimming and J lost 1 base; unmatched junction nucleotides: 10. Germline values: CDR1 DFQATT, CDR2 SNEGSKA (reference sequence). CDR3 residues: CSASRGDRVSYEQYF. CDR3 in DNA: TGCAGTGCCAGCCGAGGGGACAGGGTATCCTACGAGCAGTACTTC.

The rearrangement joins TRBV11-2 to TRBJ1-1; D remains unclear. V was pared by 6 bases and J by 0 bases, with 11 bases between. Germline values: CDR1 SGHAT, CDR2 FQNNGV. The CDR3 consists of 14 residues. The CDR3 loop is CASSSTDLNTEAFF. The CDR3 DNA reads TGTGCCAGCAGTTCAACAGACTTGAACACTGAAGCTTTCTTT.

This clonotype was seen at least ten times. This sequence joins TRBV11-2 and TRBJ1-3; D might be TRBD1 (6 bases). The CDR3 length is 13 residues. Germline V gene sequence: CDR1 SGHAT, CDR2 FQNNGV. V was pared by 5 bases and J by 4 bases, with 9 bases between. The CDR3 bases are TGTGCCAGCAGCGTCGACAGGGGAAACACCATATATTTT. Its translation is CASSVDRGNTIYF.

This clonotype showed up many times. This rearrangement joins TRBV30 to TRBJ2-7; D uncertain. With 0 bases removed from V and 5 bases from J, the gap between germline ends came to 5 bases. There are 11 residues in the CDR3. Germline V gene lookup returns CDR1 GTSNPN and CDR2 SVGIG (reference sequence). CDR3 sequence reads: CAWSVTHEQYF. DNA for the CDR3: TGTGCCTGGAGTGTTACTCACGAGCAGTACTTC.